The entry that follows covers one T cell receptor beta chain sequence. Trimming took 6 bases from V and 9 from J; bases not matched to a gene: 13. The CDR3 sequence is 16 residues long. Germline V gene lookup returns CDR1 MNHEY and CDR2 SVGEGT. This sample is part of a study of tumor-infiltrating lymphocytes in primary liver carcinoma. Synthesis of TCR beta cDNA was carried out from 500 ng total RNA with a constant-region primer. A slightly modified ARM-PCR protocol with three nested multiplex PCR rounds produced these TCR beta libraries. The first two PCR rounds used TRBV1-TRBV30 forward primers with a C-beta reverse primer, roughly 11 cycles each. Using its own MiXCR run on the multiplex PCR reads, TCRdb lists one record per CDR3 protein. This sample has 40,000 to 55,000 distinct CDR3 sequences, with 70% to 80% found just once. The source material, about 17-31 mg of unsorted bulk tissue, was used to co-extract RNA and DNA.

The TCR sequence derives from a man aged 35-49 years with primary liver carcinoma and hepatitis B virus infection. The rearrangement links TRBV6-2 or TRBV6-3 to TRBJ2-1; 11 positions match TRBD2. The sequencing input was liver tumor tissue from sampling region 5. Noted subset: tumor region T5, tumor centre. The CDR3 loop is CASRPRASGRTSEQFF. The CDR3 DNA sequence: TGTGCCAGCAGACCCAGGGCTAGCGGGAGGACCAGTGAGCAGTTCTTC.